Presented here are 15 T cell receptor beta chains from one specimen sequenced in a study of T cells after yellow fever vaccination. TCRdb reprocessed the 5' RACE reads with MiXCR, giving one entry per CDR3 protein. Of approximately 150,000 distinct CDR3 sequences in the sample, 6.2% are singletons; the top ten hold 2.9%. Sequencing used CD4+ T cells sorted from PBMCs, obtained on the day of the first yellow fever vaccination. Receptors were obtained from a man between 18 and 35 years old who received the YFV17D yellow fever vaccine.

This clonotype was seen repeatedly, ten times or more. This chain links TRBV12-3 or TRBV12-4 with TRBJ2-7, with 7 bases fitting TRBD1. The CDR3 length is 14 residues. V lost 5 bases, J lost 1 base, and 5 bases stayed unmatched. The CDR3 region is CASSPTRGSYEQYF. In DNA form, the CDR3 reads TGTGCCAGCAGTCCCACCAGGGGGTCCTACGAGCAGTACTTC.

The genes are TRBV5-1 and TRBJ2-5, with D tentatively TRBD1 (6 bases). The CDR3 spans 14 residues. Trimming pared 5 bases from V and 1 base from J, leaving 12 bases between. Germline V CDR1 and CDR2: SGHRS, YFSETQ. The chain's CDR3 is CASRRDTPQETQYF. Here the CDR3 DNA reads TGCGCCAGCAGACGGGACACCCCCCAAGAGACCCAGTACTTC.

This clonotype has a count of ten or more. CDR3 DNA sequence: TGTGCCAGCAGGAGGCCCATGAGTGCCGGGGAGCTGTTTTTT. It yields the protein CASRRPMSAGELFF. V usage is TRBV12-3 or TRBV12-4 and J usage is TRBJ2-2; D not certain. The V and J ends lost 6 bases and 6 bases respectively, with 14 bases between them. This CDR3 contains 14 residues.

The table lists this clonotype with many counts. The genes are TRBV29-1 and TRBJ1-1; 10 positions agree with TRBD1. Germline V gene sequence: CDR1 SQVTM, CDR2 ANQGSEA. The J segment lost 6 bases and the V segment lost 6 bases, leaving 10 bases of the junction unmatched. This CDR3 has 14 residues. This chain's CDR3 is CSVELRDRGSEAFF. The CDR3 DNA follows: TGCAGCGTGGAACTTCGGGACAGGGGATCTGAAGCTTTCTTT.

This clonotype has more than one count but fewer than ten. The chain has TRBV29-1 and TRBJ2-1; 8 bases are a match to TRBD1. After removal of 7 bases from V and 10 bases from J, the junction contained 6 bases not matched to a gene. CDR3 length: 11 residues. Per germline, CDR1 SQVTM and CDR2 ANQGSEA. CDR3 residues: CSGGTGGEQFF. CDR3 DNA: TGCAGCGGCGGGACAGGCGGAGAGCAGTTCTTC.

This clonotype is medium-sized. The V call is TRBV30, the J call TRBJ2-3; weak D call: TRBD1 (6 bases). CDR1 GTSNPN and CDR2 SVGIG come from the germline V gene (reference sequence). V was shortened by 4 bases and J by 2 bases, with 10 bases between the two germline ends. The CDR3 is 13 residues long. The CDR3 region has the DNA TGTGCCTGGAACAGGGATTTCACAGATACGCAGTATTTT. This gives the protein CAWNRDFTDTQYF.

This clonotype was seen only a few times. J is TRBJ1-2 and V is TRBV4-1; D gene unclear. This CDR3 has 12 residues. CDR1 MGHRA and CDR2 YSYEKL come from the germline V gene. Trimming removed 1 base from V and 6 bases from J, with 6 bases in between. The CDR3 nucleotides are TGCGCCAGCAGCCAAGGTCCGGATGGCTACACCTTC. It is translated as CASSQGPDGYTF.

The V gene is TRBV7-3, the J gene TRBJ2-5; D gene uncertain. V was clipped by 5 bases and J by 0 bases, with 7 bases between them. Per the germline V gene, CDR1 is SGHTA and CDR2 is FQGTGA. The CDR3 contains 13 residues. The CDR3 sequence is CASSPRDQETQYF. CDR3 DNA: TGTGCCAGCAGCCCCCGGGACCAAGAGACCCAGTACTTC.

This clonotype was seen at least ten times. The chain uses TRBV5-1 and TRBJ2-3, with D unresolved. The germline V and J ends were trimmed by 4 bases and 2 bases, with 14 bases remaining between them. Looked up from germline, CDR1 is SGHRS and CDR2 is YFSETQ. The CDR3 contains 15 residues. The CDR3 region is CASSQMRHFTDTQYF. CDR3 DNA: TGCGCCAGCAGCCAAATGCGTCACTTCACAGATACGCAGTATTTT.

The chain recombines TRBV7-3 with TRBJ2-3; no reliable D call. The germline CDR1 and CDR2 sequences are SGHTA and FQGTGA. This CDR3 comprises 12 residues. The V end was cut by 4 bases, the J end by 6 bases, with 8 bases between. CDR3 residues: CASSSSRDTQYF. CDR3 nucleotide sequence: TGTGCCAGCAGCTCATCCCGTGATACGCAGTATTTT.

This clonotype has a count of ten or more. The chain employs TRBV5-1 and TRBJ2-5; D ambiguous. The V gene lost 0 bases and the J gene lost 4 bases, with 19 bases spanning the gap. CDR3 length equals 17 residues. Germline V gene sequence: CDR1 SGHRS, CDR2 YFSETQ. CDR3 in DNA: TGCGCCAGCAGCTTGGGAGGCTCGGTCTCGGAGAGAGAGACCCAGTACTTC. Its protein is CASSLGGSVSERETQYF.

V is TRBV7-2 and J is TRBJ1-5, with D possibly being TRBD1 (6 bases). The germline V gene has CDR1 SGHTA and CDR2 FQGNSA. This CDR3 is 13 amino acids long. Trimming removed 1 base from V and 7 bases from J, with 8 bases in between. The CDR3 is CASSLEQGQPQHF. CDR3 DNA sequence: TGTGCCAGCAGCTTAGAACAGGGCCAGCCCCAGCATTTT.

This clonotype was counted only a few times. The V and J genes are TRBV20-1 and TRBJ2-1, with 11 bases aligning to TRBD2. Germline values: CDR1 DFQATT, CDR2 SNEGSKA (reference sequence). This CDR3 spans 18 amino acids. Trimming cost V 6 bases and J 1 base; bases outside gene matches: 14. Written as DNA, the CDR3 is TGCAGTGCACTCTATGACCTAGCGGGGGGTAGTTCCTACAATGAGCAGTTCTTC. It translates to CSALYDLAGGSSYNEQFF.

The CDR3 coding sequence is TGCGCCAGCAGCCAATTCCGGGACACCTACAATGAGCAGTTCTTC. Protein sequence: CASSQFRDTYNEQFF. This sequence joins TRBV4-3 and TRBJ2-1; D perhaps matches TRBD1 (6 bases). V was trimmed by 2 bases and J by 2 bases, leaving 10 bases between them. In germline, CDR1 is LGHNA, CDR2 YSLEER. The CDR3 is 15 residues long.

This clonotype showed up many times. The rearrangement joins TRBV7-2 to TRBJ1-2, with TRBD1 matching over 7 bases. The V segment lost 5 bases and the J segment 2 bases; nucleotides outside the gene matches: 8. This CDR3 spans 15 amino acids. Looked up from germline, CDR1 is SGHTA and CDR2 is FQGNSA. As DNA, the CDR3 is TGTGCCAGCAGCGTGAACAGGGGAGCAAACTATGGCTACACCTTC. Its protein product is CASSVNRGANYGYTF.